The 10 T cell receptor beta chains reported below all come from one sample, sequenced in a study of blood T cell repertoires in COVID-19. Libraries were prepared by immunoSEQ multiplex PCR; TCRdb keeps only in-frame clonotypes and omits some of them. Among around 250,000 clones, less than 90% were seen once, and the ten largest hold 6.2%. Sequenced input: peripheral blood. These receptors were obtained from a man between 60 and 75 years old with acute or convalescent COVID-19.

The chain recombines TRBV12-5 with TRBJ1-6; tentative D call: TRBD1 (5 bases). This CDR3 contains 14 residues. CDR1 and CDR2 from the germline V gene are LGHNT and FRNRAP. V lost 7 bases to trimming and J lost 7 bases, with 14 bases between them. The CDR3 nucleotides are TGTGCTAGTGTCGAATCTGGGGGGAATTCACCCCTCCACTTT. This codes for CASVESGGNSPLHF.

The V call is TRBV6-4, the J call TRBJ1-5; D gene uncertain. The CDR3 consists of 9 residues. Germline V gene sequence: CDR1 MRHNA, CDR2 SNTAGT. The V end was cut by 5 bases, the J end by 9 bases, with 2 bases between. CDR3 bases: TGTGCCAGCAGTCGGCCCCAGCATTTT. Translated, it gives CASSRPQHF.

This CDR3 reads CASSRQGGYTIYF. The CDR3 DNA is TGTGCCAGCAGTCGACAGGGGGGATACACCATATATTTT. This chain links TRBV6-5 with TRBJ1-3; 9 bases match TRBD1. In germline, CDR1 is MNHEY, CDR2 SVGAGI. The length of the CDR3 is 13 residues. J lost 8 bases, V lost 5 bases, and 4 bases had no gene match.

This clone has a handful of counts. The chain combines TRBV28 with TRBJ2-3; 10 nucleotides align to TRBD2. The CDR3 runs to 19 residues. From germline, CDR1 is MDHEN and CDR2 SYDVKM. Losses at the gene ends were 3 bases for V and 4 bases for J; bases not matched to a gene: 16. The CDR3 protein is CASSLFDSELAGVSDTQYF. The CDR3 DNA is TGTGCCAGCAGTTTGTTCGACAGCGAGCTAGCGGGAGTATCAGATACGCAGTATTTT.

To note about this clone: The junction does not match germline at one end; this may be a read error. The chain carries TRBV7-7 and TRBJ1-4, with TRBD1 as a possible D gene (6 bases). The CDR3 consists of 16 residues. CDR1 is SSHAT, CDR2 FNYEAQ, per germline (reference sequence). CDR3 sequence reads: CASSWRQAPANEKLFF. CDR3 DNA sequence: TGTGCTAGCAGCTGGAGACAGGCGCCGGCTAATGAAAAACTGTTTTTT.

This chain's CDR3 is CASNLDLLDSSTEQYF. For the CDR3, the DNA is TGCGCCAGCAACCTCGATCTACTTGACTCCAGTACCGAGCAGTACTTC. The V gene is TRBV5-1, the J gene TRBJ2-7; D unclear. The CDR3 covers 16 residues. Trimming took 6 bases from V and 6 from J, leaving 25 bases between them. The germline gives CDR1 SGHRS, CDR2 YFSETQ.

This clone was counted once. The chain joins TRBV6-6 to TRBJ2-7; D is ambiguous. Germline V gene data show CDR1 as MNHNY and CDR2 as SVGAGI (reference sequence). Trimming pared 6 bases from V and 4 bases from J, leaving 13 bases between. The CDR3 consists of 13 residues. The CDR3 DNA sequence: TGTGCCAGCAGCTCGTCGTCTTTATACGAGCAGTACTTC. It encodes CASSSSSLYEQYF.

The chain is built from TRBV27 and TRBJ2-1; 7 bases are a match to TRBD1. The CDR3 contains 15 residues. Germline V gives CDR1 MNHEY, CDR2 SMNVEV (reference sequence). V dropped 4 bases and J dropped 0; count of bases not matched to a gene: 3. As DNA, the CDR3 is TGTGCCAGCAGTTCCCGGACAGGCTCCTACAATGAGCAGTTCTTC. Its translation: CASSSRTGSYNEQFF.

This clone was observed once. V gene TRBV11-2 combines with J gene TRBJ1-5; possible D gene TRBD1, 5 bases. Germline CDR1 and CDR2: SGHAT and FQNNGV. The CDR3 covers 15 residues. Between the trimmed V and J ends, which lost 0 bases and 7 bases, there was a span of 13 bases. CDR3 nucleotide sequence: TGTGCCAGCAGCTTAGAGGGGGGAGGTCGGCAGCCCCAGCATTTT. Translated: CASSLEGGGRQPQHF.

This clone was counted a single time. The rearrangement links TRBV18 to TRBJ2-7; 8 nucleotides agree with TRBD2. CDR3 size: 15 residues. Germline values: CDR1 KGHSH, CDR2 LQKENI. V gave up 5 bases and J gave up 2 bases; unmatched junction bases: 8. CDR3 sequence reads: CASSSTSGRTYEQYF. CDR3 coding DNA: TGTGCCAGCTCAAGTACTAGCGGTCGAACCTACGAGCAGTACTTC.